This is a list of T cell receptor beta chains from one sample in a study of neurological immune-mediated disorders. Using its own MiXCR run on the 5' RACE reads, TCRdb lists one record per CDR3 protein. This sample has approximately 65,000 distinct CDR3 sequences, with approximately 5.1% found just once. The material sequenced was PBMCs. These receptor sequences come from a human donor with multiple sclerosis. The donor label of this sample is uncertain. The conserved cysteine and the conserved F or W are not part of the CDR3 here.

length: 13; J: TRBJ1-2; V: TRBV5-1; CDR3: ASSLETGGVDGYT
length: 10; J: TRBJ1-2; V: TRBV20-1; CDR3: SARARSWGYT
length: 13; J: TRBJ2-7; V: TRBV20-1; CDR3: SARSTGTGYYEQY
length: 13; J: TRBJ2-1; V: TRBV5-6; CDR3: ASSWGIGSYNEQF
length: 13; J: TRBJ1-5; V: TRBV24-1; CDR3: ATSSGDYSNQPQH
length: 12; J: TRBJ1-5; V: TRBV4-1; CDR3: ASSHWVGAQPQH
length: 14; J: TRBJ1-4; V: TRBV5-1; CDR3: ASSLTRPSTNEKLF
length: 13; J: TRBJ1-1; V: TRBV5-1; CDR3: ASSLATIMNTEAF
length: 13; J: TRBJ2-5; V: TRBV7-8; CDR3: ASSLETPDQETQY
length: 9; J: TRBJ2-1; V: TRBV11-2; CDR3: ASSLSRVQF
length: 12; J: TRBJ2-1; V: TRBV5-1; CDR3: ASSPGRGINEQF
length: 13; J: TRBJ1-2; V: TRBV6-5; CDR3: ASSDWTGANYGYT
length: 13; J: TRBJ1-2; V: TRBV11-2; CDR3: ASSAGRGRPEGYT
length: 10; J: TRBJ2-1; V: TRBV7-8; CDR3: ASSLGFNEQF
length: 12; J: TRBJ1-2; V: TRBV7-3; CDR3: ASSLTAGNYGYT
length: 11; J: TRBJ1-1; V: TRBV10-3; CDR3: AIRYRGNTEAF
length: 13; J: TRBJ1-2; V: TRBV4-1; CDR3: ASSQSNGLERGYT
length: 11; J: TRBJ1-1; V: TRBV5-5; CDR3: ASSPRVSTEAF
length: 13; J: TRBJ1-3; V: TRBV6-6; CDR3: ASSSLNLFGNTIY
length: 15; J: TRBJ2-3; V: TRBV9; CDR3: ASSVGYGGGLTDTQY
length: 13; J: TRBJ1-6; V: TRBV2; CDR3: ASRLTGVLNSPLH
length: 12; J: TRBJ1-6; V: TRBV7-9; CDR3: ASSFQGSHSPLH
length: 11; J: TRBJ1-2; V: TRBV6-6; CDR3: ASSLGHPYGYT
length: 10; J: TRBJ2-1; V: TRBV20-1; CDR3: SARTPGTEQF